This T cell receptor (beta chain) was captured in a study of blood T cell repertoires in COVID-19. The method was immunoSEQ multiplex PCR; TCRdb's version includes in-frame clones alone and lacks a portion of them. The sample includes about 21,000 clones, approximately 93% of them seen just once. CDR3 length equals 14 residues. V lost 4 bases and J lost 2; bases outside the gene matches: 4. Germline lookup yields CDR1 LGHDT and CDR2 YNNKEL (reference sequence). The chain uses TRBV3-1 (or the pseudogene TRBV3-2) and TRBJ2-7; 8 nucleotides match TRBD1. Sample: peripheral blood. The receptor comes from a woman aged 45-60 years with active COVID-19. In DNA, the CDR3 is TGTGCCAGCAGCCTCGGACAGGGACCCTACGAGCAGTACTTC. It specifies CASSLGQGPYEQYF.